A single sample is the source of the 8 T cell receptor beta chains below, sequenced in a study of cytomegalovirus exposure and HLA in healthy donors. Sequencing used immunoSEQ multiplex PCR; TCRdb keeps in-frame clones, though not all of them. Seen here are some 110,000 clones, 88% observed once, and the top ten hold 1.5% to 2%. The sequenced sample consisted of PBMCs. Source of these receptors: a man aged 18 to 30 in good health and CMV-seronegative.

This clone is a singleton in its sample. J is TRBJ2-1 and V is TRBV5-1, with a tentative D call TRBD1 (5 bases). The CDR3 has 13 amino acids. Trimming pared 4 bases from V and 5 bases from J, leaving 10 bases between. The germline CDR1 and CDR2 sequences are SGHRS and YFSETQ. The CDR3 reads CASSTDTNNEQFF. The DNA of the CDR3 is TGCGCCAGCAGCACGGACACTAACAATGAGCAGTTCTTC.

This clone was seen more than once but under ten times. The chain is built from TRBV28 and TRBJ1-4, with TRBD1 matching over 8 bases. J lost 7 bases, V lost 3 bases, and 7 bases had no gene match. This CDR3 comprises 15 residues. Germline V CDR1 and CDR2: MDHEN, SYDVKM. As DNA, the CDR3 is TGTGCCAGCAGTTTCCCGGACAGGGAAGGTGAAAAACTGTTTTTT. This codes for CASSFPDREGEKLFF.

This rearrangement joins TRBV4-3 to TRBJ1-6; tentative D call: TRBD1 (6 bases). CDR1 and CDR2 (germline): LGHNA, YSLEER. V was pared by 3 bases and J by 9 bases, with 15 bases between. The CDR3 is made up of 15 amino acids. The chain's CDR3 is CASSHTGRNSSPLHF. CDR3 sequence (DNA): TGCGCCAGCAGCCATACAGGGCGGAACTCTTCACCCCTCCACTTT.

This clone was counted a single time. CDR3 protein: CTSSQGLAGINEQFF. The CDR3 DNA is TGCACCAGCAGCCAAGGACTAGCGGGCATCAATGAGCAGTTCTTC. The rearrangement uses TRBV1 and TRBJ2-1; the tabulated D call, TRBD2, remains unverified against the DNA. TRBV1 is labeled a pseudogene. This CDR3 has 15 residues.

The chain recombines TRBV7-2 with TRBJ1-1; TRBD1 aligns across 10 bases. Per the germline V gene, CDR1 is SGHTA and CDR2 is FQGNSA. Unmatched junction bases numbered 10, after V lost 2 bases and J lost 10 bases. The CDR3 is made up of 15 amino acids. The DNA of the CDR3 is TGTGCCAGCAGCTTATACGGGACAGGGGCTTCGATAGCTTTCTTT. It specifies CASSLYGTGASIAFF.

The CDR3 reads CASSGTPFYEQYF. CDR3 in DNA: TGTGCCAGTAGCGGGACACCCTTCTACGAGCAGTACTTC. J is TRBJ2-7 and V is TRBV19; perhaps TRBD1 as D (6 bases). This CDR3 comprises 13 residues. Germline loops: CDR1 LNHDA, CDR2 SQIVND (reference sequence). V lost 6 bases to trimming and J lost 3 bases, with 12 bases between them. The full variable domain, its missing parts supplied by reference TRBV19 and TRBJ2-7, is DGGITQSPKYLFRKEGQNVTLSCEQNLNHDAMYWYRQDPGQGLRLIYYSQIVNDFQKGDIAEGYSVSREKKESFPLTVTSAQKNPTAFYLCASSGTPFYEQYFGPGTRLTVT.

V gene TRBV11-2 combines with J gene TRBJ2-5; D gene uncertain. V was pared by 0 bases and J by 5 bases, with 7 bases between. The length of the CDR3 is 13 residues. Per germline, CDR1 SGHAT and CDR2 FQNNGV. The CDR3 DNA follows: TGTGCCAGCAGCTTAGAGAGGAAGGAGACCCAGTACTTC. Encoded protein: CASSLERKETQYF.

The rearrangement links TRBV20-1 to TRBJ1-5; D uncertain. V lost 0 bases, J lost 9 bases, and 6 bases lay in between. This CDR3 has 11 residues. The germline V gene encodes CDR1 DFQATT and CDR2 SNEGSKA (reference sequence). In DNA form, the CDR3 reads TGCAGTGCTAGAGATCGTTGGCCCCAGCATTTT. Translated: CSARDRWPQHF.